Following are 26 T cell receptor beta chains from one sample sequenced in a study of blood T cells in healthy people across ages (dated by TCRdb to between 2015 and 2016). Library preparation was by 5' RACE. The instrument given in TCRdb is Illumina HiSeq 2500. The second PCR ran for about 6 to 11 cycles and used a J-beta primer mix along with a sample-barcoded 5' primer. TCRdb reprocessed the public reads (quality trimming at Q25 with fastp, clone calling with MiXCR) and kept in-frame beta chains. Rows are combined by CDR3 protein, so each entry shows the most common genes and DNA. This sample lists more than 1,000,000 distinct CDR3 sequences; approximately 25% were detected once. The biggest ten clones account for less than 0.85% of the sample. This same sample was also taken into another study, of T cells of mothers and their children.

The sample was blood. The receptor source for this set is a girl aged 2 to 9 in good health.

CDR3 residues: CATSSLQWGDLAFF. CDR3 nucleotide sequence: TGTGCCACCAGCAGTTTGCAATGGGGGGATTTGGCTTTCTTT. This chain uses TRBV15 with TRBJ1-1; D perhaps matches TRBD1 (5 bases). The ends were cut back, 3 bases at V and 11 bases at J, with 19 bases in the middle. This CDR3 comprises 14 residues. CDR1 and CDR2 from the germline V gene are LNHNV and YYDKDF (reference sequence).

This sequence joins TRBV11-2 and TRBJ2-1; TRBD1 aligns across 7 bases. Germline values: CDR1 SGHAT, CDR2 FQNNGV. Losses at the gene ends were 1 base for V and 10 bases for J; bases not matched to a gene: 7. The CDR3 runs to 14 residues. The CDR3 DNA follows: TGTGCCAGCAGCTTAGGACAGGGTGTGGGAGAGCAGTTCTTC. Its protein is CASSLGQGVGEQFF.

The gene calls are TRBV4-2 and TRBJ2-5; maybe TRBD2 (6 bases). Judging by the DNA end, TRBJ2-1 fits better; the J call may be wrong. The germline V gene encodes CDR1 LGHNA and CDR2 YNFKEQ. The CDR3 covers 15 residues. The CDR3 sequence: CASSTWGTYGNEQFF. Here the CDR3 DNA reads TGTGCCAGCAGCACCTGGGGGACTTATGGGAATGAGCAGTTCTTC.

This clonotype came up a few times. This sequence joins TRBV27 and TRBJ2-5, with D possibly called TRBD1 or TRBD2 (5 bases each). The DNA matches TRBJ2-1 better at its end, which makes the J call doubtful. Per germline, CDR1 MNHEY and CDR2 SMNVEV (reference sequence). The CDR3 is made up of 15 amino acids. CDR3 in amino acids: CASSWQGEGYNEQFF. CDR3 coding DNA: TGTGCCAGCAGTTGGCAGGGAGAGGGATACAATGAGCAGTTCTTC.

There are a few counts of this clonotype. This chain connects TRBV7-9 to TRBJ1-1; D is ambiguous. Trimming left V 7 bases short and J 3 bases short, with 12 bases between. This CDR3 comprises 13 residues. CDR1 and CDR2 from the germline V gene are SEHNR and FQNEAQ (reference sequence). The CDR3 region has the DNA TGTGCCAGCACCCGTTTGGCGGACACTGAAGCTTTCTTT. Its protein product is CASTRLADTEAFF.

This clonotype was seen a handful of times. CDR3 sequence (DNA): TGCGCCAGCAGCCATGGGGACTATGGGGGCTACACCTTC. Translating it yields CASSHGDYGGYTF. This chain links TRBV4-1 with TRBJ1-2; a weak D match, TRBD1 (5 bases). V lost 3 bases to trimming and J lost 8 bases, with 13 bases between them. Germline loops: CDR1 MGHRA, CDR2 YSYEKL. The CDR3 sequence is 13 residues long.

A single count supports this clonotype. The V gene is TRBV6-1, the J gene TRBJ1-5; 7 positions match TRBD1. This CDR3 is 14 amino acids long. Trimming took 5 bases from V and 15 from J; bases not matched to a gene: 16. CDR1 and CDR2 from the germline V gene are MNHNS and SASEGT. DNA of the CDR3: TGTGCCAGCAGTAAGGGACAGATGAACCCTCCCTGGCATTTT. Translation gives CASSKGQMNPPWHF.

J is TRBJ1-1 and V is TRBV7-8, with D perhaps matching TRBD1 (5 bases). V was clipped by 0 bases and J by 3 bases, with 20 bases between them. The CDR3 has 18 amino acids. The germline V gene encodes CDR1 SGHVS and CDR2 FQNEAQ. CDR3 region: CASSLASGRGIRDTEAFF. The CDR3 coding sequence is TGTGCCAGCAGCTTAGCTTCAGGGCGGGGTATAAGGGACACTGAAGCTTTCTTT.

V and J are TRBV7-2 and TRBJ2-5; TRBD2 agrees at 10 bases. The J call is in doubt because the DNA end fits TRBJ2-1 better. CDR1 and CDR2 from the germline V gene are SGHTA and FQGNSA. The CDR3 is 17 residues long. CDR3 in amino acids: CASSYVAGTSVANEQFF. CDR3 sequence (DNA): TGTGCCAGCAGCTATGTTGCCGGGACTAGCGTGGCCAATGAGCAGTTCTTC.

This clonotype has just a few counts. This chain uses TRBV6-1 with TRBJ1-5; D not resolved. The CDR3 totals 12 residues. CDR1 and CDR2 (germline): MNHNS, SASEGT. The V and J ends lost 6 bases and 7 bases respectively, with 10 bases between them. The CDR3 coding sequence is TGTGCCAGCAGCGAGCGGTACCAGCCCCAGCATTTT. It is translated as CASSERYQPQHF.

This clonotype was detected only a few times. The V gene is TRBV5-1, the J gene TRBJ2-1, with D perhaps TRBD2 (6 bases). Trimming cost V 1 base and J 7 bases, with 9 bases left between them. The CDR3 loop spans 13 amino acids. Germline CDR1 reads SGHRS; CDR2 reads YFSETQ. CDR3 bases: TGCGCCAGCAGCTTGACTAGCATGAATGAGCAGTTCTTC. Its translation: CASSLTSMNEQFF.

This clonotype showed up just a few times. The CDR3 nucleotides are TGCAGCGTTGAAGAATCGGGCGAGGAAGAGACCCAGTACTTC. The encoded protein is CSVEESGEEETQYF. The rearrangement links TRBV29-1 to TRBJ2-5; no clear D. The CDR3 has 14 residues. V was shortened by 0 bases and J by 3 bases, with 11 bases between the two germline ends. The germline gives CDR1 SQVTM, CDR2 ANQGSEA.

This chain joins TRBV5-1 and TRBJ2-5; D is unclear. This CDR3 contains 13 residues. Trimming took 5 bases from V and 0 from J, leaving 8 bases between them. Germline V CDR1 and CDR2: SGHRS, YFSETQ. CDR3 DNA sequence: TGCGCCAGCAGGGGTTCCAACCAAGAGACCCAGTACTTC. Its protein is CASRGSNQETQYF.

This chain links TRBV29-1 with TRBJ2-1; a possible D gene is TRBD2 (6 bases). From germline, CDR1 is SQVTM and CDR2 ANQGSEA. V was clipped by 6 bases and J by 9 bases, with 27 bases between them. CDR3 length equals 16 residues. The CDR3, as DNA: TGCAGCGTCGAACCGGGCCCACCCGGGGGAGTTGGTGAGCAGTTCTTC. Translating it yields CSVEPGPPGGVGEQFF.

This clonotype was found a few times. J is TRBJ1-2 and V is TRBV7-2; D call uncertain. The CDR3 totals 13 residues. Trimming removed 10 bases at V and 3 bases at J, with 15 bases between. Germline V gives CDR1 SGHTA, CDR2 FQGNSA. As DNA, the CDR3 is TGTGCCATTACAAGGACGGACGACTATGGCTACACCTTC. Amino acid sequence: CAITRTDDYGYTF.

V usage is TRBV7-9 and J usage is TRBJ2-5; D is ambiguous. The ends were cut back, 3 bases at V and 5 bases at J, with 10 bases in the middle. There are 13 residues in the CDR3. CDR1 is SEHNR, CDR2 FQNEAQ, per germline (reference sequence). The CDR3 DNA sequence: TGTGCCAGCAGCTTGAGTTATATCGAGACCCAGTACTTC. Encoded protein: CASSLSYIETQYF.

This clonotype was observed a few times. The rearrangement joins TRBV2 to TRBJ1-4; weak D call: TRBD1 (6 bases). Trimming pared 7 bases from V and 6 bases from J, leaving 12 bases between. This CDR3 has 13 residues. The germline CDR1 and CDR2 sequences are SNHLY and FYNNEI. CDR3 sequence (DNA): TGTGCCAGCAACCGGGACACCCATGAAAAACTGTTTTTT. It translates to CASNRDTHEKLFF.

This clonotype has just a few counts. The V call is TRBV7-9, the J call TRBJ2-1, with D unclear. V lost 2 bases and J 9 bases, leaving 11 bases between the germline ends. In germline, CDR1 is SEHNR, CDR2 FQNEAQ (reference sequence). This CDR3 region has 13 residues. CDR3 nucleotides: TGTGCCAGCAGCTTAAGGGTTTCGATTGAGCAGTTCTTC. It codes for CASSLRVSIEQFF. Based on the CDR3 plus reference TRBV7-9 and TRBJ2-1, the full variable domain is DTGVSQNPRHKITKRGQNVTFRCDPISEHNRLYWYRQTLGQGPEFLTYFQNEAQLEKSRLLSDRFSAERPKGSFSTLEIQRTEQGDSAMYLCASSLRVSIEQFFGPGTRLTVL.

This rearrangement joins TRBV15 to TRBJ1-2; D is uncertain. This CDR3 comprises 12 residues. Germline V gene sequence: CDR1 LNHNV, CDR2 YYDKDF (reference sequence). Trimming removed 3 bases from V and 7 bases from J, with 9 bases in between. CDR3 DNA sequence: TGTGCCACCAGCAGTGCCCCCGGTGGCTACACCTTC. This translates into CATSSAPGGYTF.

This clonotype was seen at least ten times. The CDR3 DNA reads as TGTGCCAGCAGGGCCGGACAGGGAAGCAATCAGCCCCAGCATTTT. It yields the protein CASRAGQGSNQPQHF. V and J are TRBV12-3 or TRBV12-4 and TRBJ1-5; 8 nucleotides match TRBD1. The ends lost 6 bases at V and 1 base at J; junction bases unmatched: 5. The CDR3 has 15 amino acids.

This clonotype was found a few times. V usage is TRBV5-1 and J usage is TRBJ2-5, with 9 bases matching TRBD2. The end of the DNA is better explained by TRBJ2-1, so the J call may be wrong. There are 15 residues in the CDR3. CDR1 is SGHRS and CDR2 is YFSETQ in the germline V gene. The CDR3 protein is CASSLLVAGASEQFF. For the CDR3, the DNA is TGCGCCAGCAGCTTGTTGGTAGCGGGAGCGAGTGAGCAGTTCTTC.

This chain connects TRBV20-1 to TRBJ1-2, with D unclear. The CDR3 extends over 17 amino acids. V lost 0 bases to trimming and J lost 3 bases, with 20 bases between them. Germline loops: CDR1 DFQATT, CDR2 SNEGSKA (reference sequence). The CDR3 loop is CSARDQEVKDVDYGYTF. DNA of the CDR3: TGCAGTGCTAGAGATCAAGAGGTCAAGGACGTGGACTATGGCTACACCTTC.

In DNA form, the CDR3 reads TGTGCCAGCAGCGCCACTACAGCCCACAATGAGCAGTTCTTC. Residues: CASSATTAHNEQFF. The chain recombines TRBV9 with TRBJ2-1, with D uncertain. The CDR3 spans 14 residues. Germline values: CDR1 SGDLS, CDR2 YYNGEE. The V gene lost 3 bases and the J gene lost 5 bases, with 12 bases spanning the gap.

V and J are TRBV4-3 and TRBJ1-1; D ambiguous. From germline, CDR1 is LGHNA and CDR2 YSLEER. Between the trimmed V and J ends, which lost 5 bases and 5 bases, there was a span of 18 bases. The CDR3 is made up of 15 amino acids. CDR3 loop: CASSYDKMGGTEAFF. CDR3 coding DNA: TGCGCCAGCAGCTATGACAAAATGGGTGGGACTGAAGCTTTCTTT.

The V call is TRBV27, the J call TRBJ1-2, with 8 nucleotides matching TRBD1. Losses at the gene ends were 6 bases for V and 3 bases for J; bases not matched to a gene: 9. The CDR3 has 15 residues. CDR1 is MNHEY, CDR2 SMNVEV, per germline (reference sequence). The chain's CDR3 is CASSPETGDHYGYTF. DNA for the CDR3: TGTGCCAGCAGCCCCGAGACAGGGGATCACTATGGCTACACCTTC.

The rearrangement links TRBV2 to TRBJ1-1, with D perhaps TRBD1 (5 bases). Germline lookup yields CDR1 SNHLY and CDR2 FYNNEI. The V and J ends lost 1 base and 5 bases respectively, with 11 bases between them. This CDR3 contains 14 residues. Here the CDR3 DNA reads TGTGCCAGCAGTGAAGAGGGGAAAGCAACTGAAGCTTTCTTT. Its translation: CASSEEGKATEAFF. The full variable domain, with the rest looked up from reference TRBV2 and TRBJ1-1, is EPEVTQTPSHQVTQMGQEVILRCVPISNHLYFYWYRQILGQKVEFLVSFYNNEISEKSEIFDDQFSVERPDGSNFTLKIRSTKLEDSAMYFCASSEEGKATEAFFGQGTRLTVV.